The text below deals with one T cell receptor beta chain. Antigen unknown. This could be a read error, since a much larger clone is one nucleotide away. This record belongs to a study of blood T cells in healthy people across ages. The study, taken as a whole, reports: Lack of knowledge of donor CMV status possibly confounded expanded clonotype changes.

Germline V gene sequence: CDR1 LGHDT, CDR2 YNNKEL (reference sequence). The length of the CDR3 is 16 residues. For the second PCR, which ran for roughly 7 to 11 cycles, a sample-barcoded 5' primer and a J-beta primer mix were used. Researchers report that a template-switch adaptor with 12 random nucleotides tagged each cDNA molecule. CDR3-containing paired-end reads numbered at least 2.5 million in each sample. TCRdb re-called the 5' RACE reads with MiXCR, one entry per CDR3 protein. The sample carries around 1,700,000 distinct CDR3 sequences, roughly 28% recorded once. At least 6 micrograms of total RNA were extracted per sample.

The clonotype was recovered from a woman aged 25 to 39 in good health. The V gene is TRBV3-1, the J gene TRBJ2-7; 9 nucleotides agree with TRBD2. Input material: blood. CDR3 sequence: CTSSQEITSGSYEQYF. In DNA form, the CDR3 reads TGTACCAGCAGCCAAGAAATTACTAGCGGGTCCTACGAGCAGTACTTC.